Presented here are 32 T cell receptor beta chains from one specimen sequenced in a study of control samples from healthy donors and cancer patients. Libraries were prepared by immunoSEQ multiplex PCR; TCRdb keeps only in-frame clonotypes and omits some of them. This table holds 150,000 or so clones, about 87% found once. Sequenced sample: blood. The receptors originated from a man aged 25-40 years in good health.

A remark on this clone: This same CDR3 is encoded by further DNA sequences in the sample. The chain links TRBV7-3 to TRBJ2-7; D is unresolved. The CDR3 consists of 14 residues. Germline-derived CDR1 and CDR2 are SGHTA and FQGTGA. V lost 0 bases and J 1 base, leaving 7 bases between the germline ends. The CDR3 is CASSLTASSYEQYF. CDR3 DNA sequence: TGTGCCAGCAGCTTAACAGCGTCTTCCTACGAGCAGTACTTC.

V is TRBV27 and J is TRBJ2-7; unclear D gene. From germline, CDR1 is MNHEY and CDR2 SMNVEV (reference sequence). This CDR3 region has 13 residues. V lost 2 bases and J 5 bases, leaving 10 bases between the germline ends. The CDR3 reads CASSLTVLHEQYF. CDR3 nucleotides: TGTGCCAGCAGTTTAACGGTACTCCACGAGCAGTACTTC.

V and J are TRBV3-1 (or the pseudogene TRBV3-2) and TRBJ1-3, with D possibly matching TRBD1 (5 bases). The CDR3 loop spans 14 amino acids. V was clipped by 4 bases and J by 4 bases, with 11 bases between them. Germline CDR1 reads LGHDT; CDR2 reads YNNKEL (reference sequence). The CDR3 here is CASSPSGHGNTIYF. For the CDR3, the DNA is TGTGCCAGCAGCCCGTCAGGGCACGGAAACACCATATATTTT.

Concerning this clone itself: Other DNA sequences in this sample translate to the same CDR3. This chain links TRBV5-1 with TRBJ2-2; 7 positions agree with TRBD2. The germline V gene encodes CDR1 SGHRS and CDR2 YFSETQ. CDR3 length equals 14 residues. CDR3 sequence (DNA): TGCGCAAGCTGCGGGGAGGGTTCCAGCGGGGAGCTGTTTTTT. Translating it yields CASCGEGSSGELFF. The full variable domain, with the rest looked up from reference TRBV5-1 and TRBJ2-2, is KAGVTQTPRYLIKTRGQQVTLSCSPISGHRSVSWYQQTPGQGLQFLFEYFSETQRNKGNFPGRFSGRQFSNSRSEMNVSTLELGDSALYLCASCGEGSSGELFFGEGSRLTVL.

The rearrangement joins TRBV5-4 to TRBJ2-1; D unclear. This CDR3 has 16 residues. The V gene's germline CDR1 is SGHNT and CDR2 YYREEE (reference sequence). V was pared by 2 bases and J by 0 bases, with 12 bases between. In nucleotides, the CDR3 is TGTGCCAGCAGCTTTAGGAAAGTAAGCTCCTACAATGAGCAGTTCTTC. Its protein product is CASSFRKVSSYNEQFF. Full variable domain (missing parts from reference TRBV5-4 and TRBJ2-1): ETGVTQSPTHLIKTRGQQVTLRCSSQSGHNTVSWYQQALGQGPQFIFQYYREEENGRGNFPPRFSGLQFPNYSSELNVNALELDDSALYLCASSFRKVSSYNEQFFGPGTRLTVL.

This CDR3 reads CASSLFGNLGELFF. The CDR3 DNA reads TGTGCCAGCAGTTTATTTGGAAATCTGGGGGAGCTGTTTTTT. The chain joins TRBV27 to TRBJ2-2; D is uncertain. V was pared by 1 base and J by 8 bases, with 11 bases between. CDR1 and CDR2 from the germline V gene are MNHEY and SMNVEV (reference sequence). The CDR3 has 14 amino acids.

The CDR3 reads CASSSQAGISTDTQYF. The CDR3 DNA reads TGTGCCAGCAGCTCCCAAGCCGGTATAAGCACAGATACGCAGTATTTT. The chain employs TRBV9 and TRBJ2-3; D ambiguous. CDR3 length equals 16 residues. The V gene lost 4 bases and the J gene lost 0 bases, with 15 bases spanning the gap. Germline CDR1 is SGDLS and CDR2 is YYNGEE.

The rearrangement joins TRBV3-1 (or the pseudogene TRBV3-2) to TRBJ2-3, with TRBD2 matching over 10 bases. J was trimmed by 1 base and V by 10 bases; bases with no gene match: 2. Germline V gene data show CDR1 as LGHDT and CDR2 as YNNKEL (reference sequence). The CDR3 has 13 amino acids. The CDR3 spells CATLAGGTDTQYF. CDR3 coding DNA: TGTGCCACCCTAGCGGGGGGCACAGATACGCAGTATTTT.

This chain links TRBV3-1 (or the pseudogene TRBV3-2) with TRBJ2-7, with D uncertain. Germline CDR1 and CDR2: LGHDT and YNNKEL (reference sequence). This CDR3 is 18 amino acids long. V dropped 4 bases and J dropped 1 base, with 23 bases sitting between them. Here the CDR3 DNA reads TGTGCCAGCAGCCCCGAGGTTACTTATTGGGGATCGTCCTACGAGCAGTACTTC. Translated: CASSPEVTYWGSSYEQYF.

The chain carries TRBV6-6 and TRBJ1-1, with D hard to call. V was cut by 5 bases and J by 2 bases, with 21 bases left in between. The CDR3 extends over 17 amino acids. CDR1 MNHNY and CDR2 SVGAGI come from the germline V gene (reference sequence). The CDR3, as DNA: TGTGCCAGCAGTCCTGACGCAGACCGTGAGTTTAACACTGAAGCTTTCTTT. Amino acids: CASSPDADREFNTEAFF.

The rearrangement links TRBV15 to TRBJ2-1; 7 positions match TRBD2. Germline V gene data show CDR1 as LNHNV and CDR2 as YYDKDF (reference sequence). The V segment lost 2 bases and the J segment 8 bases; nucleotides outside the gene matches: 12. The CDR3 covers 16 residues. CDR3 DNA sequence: TGTGCCACCAGCAGACGGATGAGCGGGAACTCGGATGAGCAGTTCTTC. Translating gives CATSRRMSGNSDEQFF.

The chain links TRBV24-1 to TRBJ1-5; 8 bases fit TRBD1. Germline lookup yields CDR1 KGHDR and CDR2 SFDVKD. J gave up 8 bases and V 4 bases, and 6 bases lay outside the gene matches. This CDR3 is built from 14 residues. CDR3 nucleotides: TGTGCCACCAGTGACCCAGACAGGGGTAAGCCCCAGCATTTT. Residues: CATSDPDRGKPQHF.

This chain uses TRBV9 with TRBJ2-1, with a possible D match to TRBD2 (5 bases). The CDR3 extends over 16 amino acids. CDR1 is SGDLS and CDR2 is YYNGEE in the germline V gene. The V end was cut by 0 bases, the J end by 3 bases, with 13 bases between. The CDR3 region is CASSVGSGKFYNEQFF. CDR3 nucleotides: TGTGCCAGCAGCGTAGGATCGGGGAAGTTCTACAATGAGCAGTTCTTC.

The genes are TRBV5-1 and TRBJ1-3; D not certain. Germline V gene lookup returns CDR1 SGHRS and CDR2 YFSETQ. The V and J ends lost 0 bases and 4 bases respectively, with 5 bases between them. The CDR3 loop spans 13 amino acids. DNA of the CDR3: TGCGCCAGCAGCTTGGCAGCCGGAAACACCATATATTTT. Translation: CASSLAAGNTIYF.

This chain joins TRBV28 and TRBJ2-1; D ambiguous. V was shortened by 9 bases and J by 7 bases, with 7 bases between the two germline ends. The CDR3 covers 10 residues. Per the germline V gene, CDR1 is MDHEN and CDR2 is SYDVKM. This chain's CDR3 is CASLGNEQFF. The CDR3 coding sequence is TGTGCCAGTTTGGGTAATGAGCAGTTCTTC.

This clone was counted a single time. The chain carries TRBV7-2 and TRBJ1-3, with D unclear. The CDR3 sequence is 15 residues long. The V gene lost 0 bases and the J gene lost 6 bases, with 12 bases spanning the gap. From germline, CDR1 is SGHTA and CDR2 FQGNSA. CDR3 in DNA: TGTGCCAGCAGCTTAGCGCTCGGGAATTTAAACACCATATATTTT. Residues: CASSLALGNLNTIYF.

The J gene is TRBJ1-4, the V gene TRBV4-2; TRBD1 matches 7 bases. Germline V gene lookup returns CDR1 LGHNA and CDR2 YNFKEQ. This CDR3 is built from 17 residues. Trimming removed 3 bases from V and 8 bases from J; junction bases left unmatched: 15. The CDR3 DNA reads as TGTGCCAGCAGCCAGCCCTTGGGGAGGACAGGCTTGGAAAAACTGTTTTTT. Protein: CASSQPLGRTGLEKLFF.

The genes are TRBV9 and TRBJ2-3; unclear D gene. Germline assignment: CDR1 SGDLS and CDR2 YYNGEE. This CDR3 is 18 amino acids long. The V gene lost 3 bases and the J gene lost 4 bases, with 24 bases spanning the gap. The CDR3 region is CASSAPRTEWLMPDTQYF. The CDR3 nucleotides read TGTGCCAGCAGCGCACCTCGAACCGAGTGGCTAATGCCAGATACGCAGTATTTT.

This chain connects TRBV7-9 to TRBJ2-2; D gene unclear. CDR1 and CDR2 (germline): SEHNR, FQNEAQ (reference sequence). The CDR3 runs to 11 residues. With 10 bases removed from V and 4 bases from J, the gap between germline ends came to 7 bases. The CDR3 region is CAKASTGELFF. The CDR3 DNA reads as TGTGCCAAGGCCAGCACCGGGGAGCTGTTTTTT.

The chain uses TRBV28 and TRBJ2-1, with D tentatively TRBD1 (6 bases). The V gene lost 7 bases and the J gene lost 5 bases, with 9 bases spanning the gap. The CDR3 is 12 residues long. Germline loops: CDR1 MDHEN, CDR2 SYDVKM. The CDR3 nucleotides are TGTGCCAGCATCAGGGGAAACAATGAGCAGTTCTTC. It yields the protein CASIRGNNEQFF.

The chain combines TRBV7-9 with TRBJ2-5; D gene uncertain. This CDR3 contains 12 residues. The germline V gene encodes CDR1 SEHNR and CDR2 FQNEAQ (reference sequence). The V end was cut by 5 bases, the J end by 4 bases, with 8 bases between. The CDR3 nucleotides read TGTGCCAGCAGCCGGATGAGAGAGACCCAGTACTTC. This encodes CASSRMRETQYF.

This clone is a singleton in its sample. This chain's CDR3 is CASSSYDSQPQHF. CDR3 DNA sequence: TGTGCCAGCAGTTCATACGACAGTCAGCCCCAGCATTTT. This sequence joins TRBV6-5 and TRBJ1-5; possible D gene TRBD1, 5 bases. The germline CDR1 and CDR2 sequences are MNHEY and SVGAGI. The ends were cut back, 4 bases at V and 6 bases at J, with 10 bases in the middle. The CDR3 is made up of 13 amino acids.

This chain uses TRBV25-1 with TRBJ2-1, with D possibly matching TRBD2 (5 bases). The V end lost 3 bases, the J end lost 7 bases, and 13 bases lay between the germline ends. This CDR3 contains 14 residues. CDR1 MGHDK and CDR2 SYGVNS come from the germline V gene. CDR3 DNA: TGTGCCAGCAGTGATAGGACTCTCGGGAATGAGCAGTTCTTC. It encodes CASSDRTLGNEQFF.

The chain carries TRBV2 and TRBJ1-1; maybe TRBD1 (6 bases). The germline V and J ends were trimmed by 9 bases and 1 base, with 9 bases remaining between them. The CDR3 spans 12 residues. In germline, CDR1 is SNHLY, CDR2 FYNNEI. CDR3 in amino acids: CASDRSNTEAFF. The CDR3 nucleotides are TGTGCCAGTGACAGGTCGAACACTGAAGCTTTCTTT. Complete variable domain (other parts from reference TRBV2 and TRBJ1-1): EPEVTQTPSHQVTQMGQEVILRCVPISNHLYFYWYRQILGQKVEFLVSFYNNEISEKSEIFDDQFSVERPDGSNFTLKIRSTKLEDSAMYFCASDRSNTEAFFGQGTRLTVV.

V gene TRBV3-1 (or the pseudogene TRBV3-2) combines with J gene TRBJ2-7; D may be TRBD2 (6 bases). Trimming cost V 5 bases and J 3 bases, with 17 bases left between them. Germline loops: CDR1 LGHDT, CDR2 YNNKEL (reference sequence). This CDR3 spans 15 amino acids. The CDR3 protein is CASSSNLARYYEQYF. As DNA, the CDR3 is TGTGCCAGCAGCAGCAACCTAGCGAGATACTACGAGCAGTACTTC.

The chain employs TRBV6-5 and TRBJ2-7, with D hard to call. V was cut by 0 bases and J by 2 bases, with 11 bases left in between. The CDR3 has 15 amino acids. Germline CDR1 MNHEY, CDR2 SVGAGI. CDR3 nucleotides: TGTGCCAGCAGTTACTCCTTACAAGGTACCTACGAGCAGTACTTC. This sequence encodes CASSYSLQGTYEQYF.

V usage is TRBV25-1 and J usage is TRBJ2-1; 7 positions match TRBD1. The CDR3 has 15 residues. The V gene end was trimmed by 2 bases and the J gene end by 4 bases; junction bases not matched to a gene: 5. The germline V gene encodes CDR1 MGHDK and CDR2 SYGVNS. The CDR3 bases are TGTGCCAGCAGTGAACACAGGGGCCGTTACAATGAGCAGTTCTTC. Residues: CASSEHRGRYNEQFF. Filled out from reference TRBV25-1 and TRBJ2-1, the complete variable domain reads EADIYQTPRYLVIGTGKKITLECSQTMGHDKMYWYQQDPGMELHLIHYSYGVNSTEKGDLSSESTVSRIRTEHFPLTLESARPSHTSQYLCASSEHRGRYNEQFFGPGTRLTVL.

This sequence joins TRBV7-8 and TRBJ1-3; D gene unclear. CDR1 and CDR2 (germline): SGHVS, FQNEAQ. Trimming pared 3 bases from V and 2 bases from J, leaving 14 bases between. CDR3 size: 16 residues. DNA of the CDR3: TGTGCCAGCAGCTTTTCATCCCGGGCAGCTGGAAACACCATATATTTT. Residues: CASSFSSRAAGNTIYF.

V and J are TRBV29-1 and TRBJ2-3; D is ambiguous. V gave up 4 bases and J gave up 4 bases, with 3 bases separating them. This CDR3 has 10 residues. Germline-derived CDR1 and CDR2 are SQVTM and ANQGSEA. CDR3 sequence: CSVASDTQYF. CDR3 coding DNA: TGCAGCGTTGCTTCAGATACGCAGTATTTT.

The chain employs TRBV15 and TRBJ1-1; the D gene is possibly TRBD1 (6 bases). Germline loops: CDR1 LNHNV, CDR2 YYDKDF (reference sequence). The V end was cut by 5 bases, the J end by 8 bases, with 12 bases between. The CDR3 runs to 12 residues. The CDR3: CATSLIGGEAFF. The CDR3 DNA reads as TGTGCCACCAGCCTTATAGGGGGGGAAGCTTTCTTT.

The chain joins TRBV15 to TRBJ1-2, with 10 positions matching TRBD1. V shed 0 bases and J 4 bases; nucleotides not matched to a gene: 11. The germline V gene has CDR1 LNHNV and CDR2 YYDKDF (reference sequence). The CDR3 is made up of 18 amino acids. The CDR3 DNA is TGTGCCACCAGCAGAGATCTTGGGACAGGGGAGTTTGGCTATGGCTACACCTTC. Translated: CATSRDLGTGEFGYGYTF.

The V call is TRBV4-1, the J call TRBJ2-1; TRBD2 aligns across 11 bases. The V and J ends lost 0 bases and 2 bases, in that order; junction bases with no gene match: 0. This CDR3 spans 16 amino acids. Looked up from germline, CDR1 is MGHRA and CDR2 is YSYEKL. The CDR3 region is CASSQELAGAYNEQFF. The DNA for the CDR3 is TGCGCCAGCAGCCAAGAACTAGCGGGGGCCTACAATGAGCAGTTCTTC.